Here is one T cell receptor (beta chain) with its context. Its antigen remains unidentified. This sample is part of a study of a mutant IDH1 vaccine in newly diagnosed glioma. Study at large: With temozolomide cycles, or 4-6 weeks after radiotherapy alone, vaccination was started. The treated population exhibited a male proportion of roughly 60%, a female proportion of roughly 40%, and a mean age of roughly 39 years. Study-wide findings and caveats: The study observed vaccine-induced immune responses in roughly 93% of patients.

Time point defined: week 11, during vaccination. One vaccine dose held 300 ug of mutant IDH1 20-mer peptide and came with topical imiquimod. The donors' diagnosis was new WHO grade 3 or 4 astrocytoma that was IDH1-mutant and ATRX-lost. The repertoire was sequenced with immunoSEQ multiplex PCR; TCRdb's copy has only in-frame clones and lacks some. The sample holds over 55,000 clones, roughly 80% seen once. CDR3 length: 15 residues. Germline V lookup: CDR1 SQVTM, CDR2 ANQGSEA. V gave up 6 bases and J gave up 0 bases, with 17 bases separating them. The clonotype was recovered from a man between 25 and 39 years old with glioma. The J gene is TRBJ1-1, the V gene TRBV29-1; D remains unclear. The sequencing used PBMCs, collected from a glioma patient whose treatment included an IDH1 peptide vaccine. CDR3: CSVATGWGMNTEAFF. CDR3 bases: TGCAGCGTCGCCACGGGTTGGGGAATGAACACTGAAGCTTTCTTT.